Below are 9 T cell receptor beta chains sequenced from a single sample in a study of cytomegalovirus exposure and HLA in healthy donors. TCRdb's table, derived via immunoSEQ multiplex PCR, lists solely in-frame clones and lacks some. The sample lists more than 150,000 clones, about four fifths occurring once. Sequenced: PBMCs. These receptors came from a man between 18 and 29 years old in good health and CMV-seropositive.

Concerning this clone: This same CDR3 is encoded by further DNA sequences in the sample. The chain employs TRBV29-1 and TRBJ2-1, with D unresolved. CDR1 and CDR2 from the germline V gene are SQVTM and ANQGSEA. V was pared by 5 bases and J by 4 bases, with 6 bases between. The CDR3 totals 11 residues. The CDR3 protein is CSVSSYNEQFF. In DNA, the CDR3 is TGCAGCGTTTCCTCTTACAATGAGCAGTTCTTC.

The chain recombines TRBV11-2 with TRBJ2-1, with 8 bases that match TRBD2. The CDR3 contains 16 residues. CDR1 is SGHAT, CDR2 FQNNGV, per germline. V shed 1 base and J 0 bases; nucleotides not matched to a gene: 2. The CDR3, as DNA: TGTGCCAGCAGCTTAGGCCTAGCGGGCTCCTACAATGAGCAGTTCTTC. This encodes CASSLGLAGSYNEQFF.

This clone has just a few counts. The rearrangement links TRBV7-9 to TRBJ1-2; a possible D gene is TRBD1 (6 bases). CDR1 and CDR2 from the germline V gene are SEHNR and FQNEAQ (reference sequence). V was cut by 1 base and J by 4 bases, with 13 bases left in between. The CDR3 covers 15 residues. The CDR3 spells CASSLGRGTSYGYTF. CDR3 DNA sequence: TGTGCCAGCAGCTTAGGGCGGGGGACAAGCTATGGCTACACCTTC.

This chain connects TRBV9 to TRBJ2-7, with D uncertain. V was cut by 0 bases and J by 6 bases, with 10 bases left in between. This CDR3 has 13 residues. In germline, CDR1 is SGDLS, CDR2 YYNGEE. The CDR3 DNA reads TGTGCCAGCAGCGTAGAACTCGCGGCCGAGCAGTACTTC. Translated: CASSVELAAEQYF.

This clone was seen a few times. This sequence joins TRBV2 and TRBJ1-2; D perhaps matches TRBD1 (5 bases). Germline V gives CDR1 SNHLY, CDR2 FYNNEI. This CDR3 region has 12 residues. Trimming cost V 4 bases and J 3 bases, with 6 bases left between them. This CDR3 reads CASSARDYGYTF. In DNA, the CDR3 is TGTGCCAGCAGTGCCAGGGACTATGGCTACACCTTC.

The chain joins TRBV5-6 to TRBJ2-2; 8 positions agree with TRBD2. V shed 1 base, J shed 5 bases, and the junction held 7 bases outside the gene matches. CDR3 length: 16 residues. In germline, CDR1 is SGHDT, CDR2 YYEEEE. CDR3 region: CASSLQAGEPTGELFF. In DNA form, the CDR3 reads TGTGCCAGCAGCTTGCAAGCGGGGGAACCTACCGGGGAGCTGTTTTTT.

The V call is TRBV6-1, the J call TRBJ1-1; D uncertain. CDR1 and CDR2 from the germline V gene are MNHNS and SASEGT. V dropped 3 bases and J dropped 6 bases, with 17 bases sitting between them. There are 15 residues in the CDR3. CDR3 residues: CASSDGSQARAEAFF. DNA for the CDR3: TGTGCCAGCAGTGATGGGAGTCAGGCGAGGGCTGAAGCTTTCTTT.

The chain recombines TRBV6-1 with TRBJ2-7; 7 bases fit TRBD2. Trimming removed 10 bases from V and 3 bases from J; junction bases left unmatched: 9. The CDR3 contains 13 residues. Per the germline V gene, CDR1 is MNHNS and CDR2 is SASEGT. This chain's CDR3 is CATRGGRNYEQYF. CDR3 nucleotides: TGTGCCACGCGTGGCGGGAGAAACTACGAGCAGTACTTC.

This clone has only a few counts. This chain joins TRBV7-3 and TRBJ2-1; the match to TRBD2 covers 11 bases. With 5 bases clipped from V and 6 bases from J, the junction kept 9 bases outside the gene matches. Germline CDR1 SGHTA, CDR2 FQGTGA. This CDR3 has 16 residues. In nucleotides, the CDR3 is TGTGCCAGCAGCCGCGAAGGGACTAGCGGCGCCAATGAGCAGTTCTTC. Its translation is CASSREGTSGANEQFF.